This TCR beta chain was sequenced for a study of T cells in localized non-small cell lung cancer. This CDR3 has 13 amino acids. V lost 7 bases and J 4 bases, leaving 11 bases between the germline ends. The germline CDR1 and CDR2 sequences are MNHNS and SASEGT. Some clones are missing from TCRdb's copy, which holds only in-frame ones; the method was immunoSEQ multiplex PCR. The data contain 23,000 or so clones, 80% to 95% of them seen just once; the ten biggest clones take up approximately 2.9%. This TCR derives from a woman aged 35 to 69 with stage I lung adenocarcinoma. The rearrangement joins TRBV6-1 to TRBJ1-5, with D hard to call. Sequences were derived from peripheral blood, sampled before any cancer treatment. The CDR3 sequence is CASNDLGNQPQHF. Here the CDR3 DNA reads TGTGCCAGCAATGATCTGGGAAATCAGCCCCAGCATTTT.